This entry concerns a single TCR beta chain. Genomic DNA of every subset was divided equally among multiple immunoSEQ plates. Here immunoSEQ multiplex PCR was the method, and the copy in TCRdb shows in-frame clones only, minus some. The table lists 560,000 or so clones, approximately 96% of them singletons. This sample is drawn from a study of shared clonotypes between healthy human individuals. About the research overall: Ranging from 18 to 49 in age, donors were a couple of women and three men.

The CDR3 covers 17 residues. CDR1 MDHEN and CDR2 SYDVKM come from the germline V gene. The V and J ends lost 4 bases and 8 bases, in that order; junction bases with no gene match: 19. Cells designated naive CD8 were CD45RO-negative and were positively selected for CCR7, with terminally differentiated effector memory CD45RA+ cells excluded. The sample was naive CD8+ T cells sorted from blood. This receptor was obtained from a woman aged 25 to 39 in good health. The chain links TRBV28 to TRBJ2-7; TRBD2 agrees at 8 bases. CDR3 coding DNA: TGTGCCAGCAGTTCCTACCAACAGGGACTAGTCTACTTTCAGCAGTACTTC. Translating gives CASSSYQQGLVYFQQYF.